This T cell receptor beta chain was observed in a study of blood T cell repertoires in COVID-19. Overall study: Samples taken during acute and convalescent COVID-19 were collected in the United States, Italy and Spain. T cells, B-cell-depleted T cells, or PBMCs supplied cDNA or gDNA.

Trimming removed 6 bases at V and 2 bases at J, with 10 bases between. This CDR3 region has 13 residues. The germline V gene has CDR1 SNHLY and CDR2 FYNNEI. This clone was counted between two and nine times. The method was immunoSEQ multiplex PCR; TCRdb's version includes in-frame clones alone and lacks a portion of them. This table holds roughly 80,000 clones, 83% found once. The chain couples TRBV2 to TRBJ1-2; perhaps TRBD1 as D (5 bases). Sequenced input: peripheral blood. The sequence was obtained from a woman older than 75 with acute or convalescent COVID-19. The CDR3, as DNA: TGTGCCAGCAGGAGGGACTCAAACTATGGCTACACCTTC. Its translation is CASRRDSNYGYTF.